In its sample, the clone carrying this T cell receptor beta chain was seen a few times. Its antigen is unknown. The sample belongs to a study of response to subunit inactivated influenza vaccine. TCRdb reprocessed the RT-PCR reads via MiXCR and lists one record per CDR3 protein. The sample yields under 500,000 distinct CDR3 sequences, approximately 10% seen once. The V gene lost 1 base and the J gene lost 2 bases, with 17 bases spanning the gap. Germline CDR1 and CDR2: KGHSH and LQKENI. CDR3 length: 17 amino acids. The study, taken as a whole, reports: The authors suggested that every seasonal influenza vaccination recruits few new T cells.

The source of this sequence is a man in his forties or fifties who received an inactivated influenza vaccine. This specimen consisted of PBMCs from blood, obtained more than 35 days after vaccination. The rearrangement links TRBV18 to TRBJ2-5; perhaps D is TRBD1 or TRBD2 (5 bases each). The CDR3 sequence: CASSPHAPGPLQETQYF. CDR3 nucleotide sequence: TGTGCCAGCTCACCACATGCGCCGGGACCACTTCAAGAGACCCAGTACTTC.